Detailed here is one T cell receptor beta chain. This specimen comes from a study of blood T cell repertoires in COVID-19. Study summary: There were acute and convalescent COVID-19 samples, and they came from the United States, Italy and Spain.

Germline CDR1 MNHEY, CDR2 SMNVEV (reference sequence). Deletions cut 6 bases from V and 0 bases from J, with 12 bases between. The length of the CDR3 is 14 residues. The data were produced by immunoSEQ multiplex PCR, yet TCRdb's version contains in-frame clones alone and is incomplete. The sample lists around 250,000 clones; more than 80% were seen once. The source of this sequence is a woman between 25 and 40 years old with active or convalescent COVID-19. Sample: peripheral blood. The chain combines TRBV27 with TRBJ2-7; D may be TRBD1 (5 bases). CDR3 in amino acids: CASSSFRASYEQYF. The CDR3 DNA sequence: TGTGCCAGCAGCAGCTTCAGGGCCTCCTACGAGCAGTACTTC.